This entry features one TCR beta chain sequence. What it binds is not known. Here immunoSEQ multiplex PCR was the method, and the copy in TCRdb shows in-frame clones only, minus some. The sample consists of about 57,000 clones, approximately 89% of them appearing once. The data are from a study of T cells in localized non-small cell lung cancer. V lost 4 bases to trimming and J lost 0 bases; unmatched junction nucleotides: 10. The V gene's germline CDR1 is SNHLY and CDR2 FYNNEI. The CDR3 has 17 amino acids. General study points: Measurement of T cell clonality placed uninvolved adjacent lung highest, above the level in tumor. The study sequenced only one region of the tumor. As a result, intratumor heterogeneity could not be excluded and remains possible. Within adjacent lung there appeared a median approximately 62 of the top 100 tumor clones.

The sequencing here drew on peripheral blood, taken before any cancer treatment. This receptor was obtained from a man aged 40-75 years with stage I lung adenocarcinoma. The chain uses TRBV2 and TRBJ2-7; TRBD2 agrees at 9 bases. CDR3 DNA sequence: TGTGCCAGCAGTGGTTCCGGACTAGCGCTAAGCTCCTACGAGCAGTACTTC. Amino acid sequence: CASSGSGLALSSYEQYF. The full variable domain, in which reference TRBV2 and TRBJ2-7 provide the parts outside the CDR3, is EPEVTQTPSHQVTQMGQEVILRCVPISNHLYFYWYRQILGQKVEFLVSFYNNEISEKSEIFDDQFSVERPDGSNFTLKIRSTKLEDSAMYFCASSGSGLALSSYEQYFGPGTRLTVT.